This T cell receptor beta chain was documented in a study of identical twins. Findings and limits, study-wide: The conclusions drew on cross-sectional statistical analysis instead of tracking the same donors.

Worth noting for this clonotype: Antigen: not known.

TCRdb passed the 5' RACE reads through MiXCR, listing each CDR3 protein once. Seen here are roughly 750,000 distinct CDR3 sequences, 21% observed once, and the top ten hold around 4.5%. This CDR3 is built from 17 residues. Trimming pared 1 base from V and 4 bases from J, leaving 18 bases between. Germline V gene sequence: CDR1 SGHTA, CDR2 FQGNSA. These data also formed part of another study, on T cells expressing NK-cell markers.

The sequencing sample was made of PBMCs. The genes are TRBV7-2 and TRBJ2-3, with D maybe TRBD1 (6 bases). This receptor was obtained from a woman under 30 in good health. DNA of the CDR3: TGTGCCAGCAGCTTAGTTTTGATTTTCCAGGGGTCAGATACGCAGTATTTT. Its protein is CASSLVLIFQGSDTQYF.